The following is a TCR beta chain sequence with its context. The antigen is undetermined. This sample was taken from a study of cytomegalovirus exposure and HLA in healthy donors. Broader study findings: According to a later analysis, donors in an Asian-associated ancestry cluster reportedly had fewer N-insertions than the roughly 670-donor mean. Across donors, presence/absence analyses took sequencing depth to be roughly uniform. For most subjects, TCR beta sequences were reported to predict HLA-A and HLA-B alleles with accuracy.

The CDR3 has 15 amino acids. Germline assignment: CDR1 SNHLY and CDR2 FYNNEI. The ends lost 3 bases at V and 6 bases at J; junction bases unmatched: 7. The PCR had 60 Vbeta and 13 Jbeta primers. Generated by immunoSEQ multiplex PCR, the TCRdb table keeps only in-frame clones and is missing some. Of 110,000 or so clones listed, 70% to 85% are singletons. This clonotype was obtained from a woman aged 18-30 years in good health and CMV-seronegative. Sequenced sample: PBMCs. The chain is built from TRBV2 and TRBJ2-2; 7 bases map to TRBD2. The CDR3 DNA is TGTGCCAGCAGTGAGTGGGAGGGTCGTGCCGGGGAGCTGTTTTTT. Translation: CASSEWEGRAGELFF.